This is a list of T cell receptor beta chains from one sample in a study of blood T cell repertoires in COVID-19. TCRdb's copy holds only in-frame clones and misses some; the assay was immunoSEQ multiplex PCR. This sample has hundreds of thousands of clones, with around 90% found just once. Source material: PBMCs or T cells enriched from blood (not recorded which). The receptors come from a woman aged 18-29 years with acute COVID-19. CDR3s include the opening cysteine and the closing phenylalanine or tryptophan.

>TRBV5-1
CASSAGTGSTDTQYF
>TRBV5-6
CASSPGGLPREQFF
>TRBV7-6
CASSSRGRGDTEAFF
>TRBV3-1/TRBV3-2
CASSHGTGGTEAFF
>TRBV7-6
CASTGTGPTDTQYF
>TRBV6-5
CASRDRVFETQYF
>TRBV6-5
CASRASSNTIYF
>TRBV7-6
CASSLIYEGITPNTGELFF
>TRBV7-8
CASSLHAEGFQQYF
>TRBV12-3/TRBV12-4
CASSLRAGDGYTF
>TRBV10-1
CASSEMASTGELFF
>TRBV5-1
CASSFSREYSYNSPLHF
>TRBV10-3
CAISGVSGRAETGELFF
>TRBV27
CASSLYGDTQYF
>TRBV9
CASSVDLAGQPQHF
>TRBV19
CASSSLGVGTSGSEQYF
>TRBV5-1
CASKRGSGNTIYF
>TRBV3-1/TRBV3-2
CASSYYQGYGGNTIYF
>TRBV19
CASSIRGTGANQPQHF
>TRBV9
CASSGGLAATYEQYF
>TRBV11-2
CASSHQGNTYEQYF
>TRBV27
CASSLDGTGGPKQYF
>TRBV9
CASSPQGPSYEQYF
>TRBV10-3
CAISAGGSSLGEEKLFF
>TRBV18
CASSPPQGLAKNIQYF
>TRBV13
CASTTSGGSTDTQYF
>TRBV29-1
CSVRQGNEQYF
>TRBV25-1
CASSEWTGGTDTQYF
>TRBV2
CASSGLSGGPTYEQYF
>TRBV14
CASSQGNGVSGYHEQYF
>TRBV5-1
CASSMGQGATETQYF
>TRBV6-5
CASRAGAEQYF
>TRBV4-2
CASSQSGGAGQPQHF
>TRBV12-5
CASGLPGQSSYNEQFF
>TRBV28
CASTVQGLNEQFF
>TRBV6-6
CASSYFFSSVYEQYF
>TRBV3-1/TRBV3-2
CASSLRPGQDMNTEAFF
>TRBV9
CASGGKLPNYGYTF
>TRBV6-1
CASSAKSTGQGVGEQYF
>TRBV3-1/TRBV3-2
CASSPRWRDEKLFF
>TRBV2
CASAEALNTEAFF
>TRBV19
CASRSTGLNSPLHF
>TRBV27
CASSLPGLAGGEQFF
>TRBV7-9
CASRPGTEETQYF
>TRBV28
CASSLVAGNLYEQYF
>TRBV7-9
CASDYRDRGSHTIYF
>TRBV7-2
CASSFSGGYNQPQHF
>TRBV12-3/TRBV12-4
CASSRQTNQPQHF
>TRBV6-5
CASSSRQGWTGELFF
>TRBV2
CASSETPLATHTDTQYF
>TRBV12-5
CASGYRSLSGNTIYF
>TRBV4-3
CASSPTASGTGSSTDTQYF
>TRBV15
CATSSNSYNEQFF
>TRBV2
CASMRTGTGHSPLHF